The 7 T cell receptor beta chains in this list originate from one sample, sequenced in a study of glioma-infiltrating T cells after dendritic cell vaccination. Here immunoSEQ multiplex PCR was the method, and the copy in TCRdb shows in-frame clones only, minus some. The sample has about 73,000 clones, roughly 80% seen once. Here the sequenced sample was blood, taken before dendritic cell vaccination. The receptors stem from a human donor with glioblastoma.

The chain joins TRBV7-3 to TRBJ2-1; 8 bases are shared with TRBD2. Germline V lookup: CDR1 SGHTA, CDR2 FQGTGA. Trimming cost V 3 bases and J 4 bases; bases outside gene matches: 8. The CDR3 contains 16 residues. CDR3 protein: CASSFREGPSYNEQFF. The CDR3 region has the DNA TGTGCCAGCAGCTTCCGGGAGGGCCCCTCGTACAATGAGCAGTTCTTC.

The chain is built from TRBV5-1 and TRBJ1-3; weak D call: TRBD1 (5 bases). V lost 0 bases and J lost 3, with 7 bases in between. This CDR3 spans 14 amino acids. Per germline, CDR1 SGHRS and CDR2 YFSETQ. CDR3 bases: TGCGCCAGCAGCTTGGCAGGGCTTGGAAACACCATATATTTT. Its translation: CASSLAGLGNTIYF.

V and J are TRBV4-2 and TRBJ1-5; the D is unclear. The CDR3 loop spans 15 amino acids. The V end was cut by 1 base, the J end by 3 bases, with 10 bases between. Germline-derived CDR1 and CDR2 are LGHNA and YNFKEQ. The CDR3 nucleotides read TGTGCCAGCAGCCAAGGTACTAGCCTCAATCAGCCCCAGCATTTT. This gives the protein CASSQGTSLNQPQHF.

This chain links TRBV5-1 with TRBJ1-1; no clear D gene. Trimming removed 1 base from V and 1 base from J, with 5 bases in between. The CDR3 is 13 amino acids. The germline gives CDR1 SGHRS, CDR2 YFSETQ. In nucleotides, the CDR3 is TGCGCCAGCAGCTTGTCCTCGAACACTGAAGCTTTCTTT. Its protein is CASSLSSNTEAFF.

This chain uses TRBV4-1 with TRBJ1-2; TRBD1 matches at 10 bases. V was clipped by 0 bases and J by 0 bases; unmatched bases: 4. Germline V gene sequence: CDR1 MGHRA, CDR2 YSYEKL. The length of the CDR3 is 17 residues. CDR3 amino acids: CASSQDPGTGANYGYTF. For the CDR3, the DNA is TGCGCCAGCAGCCAAGACCCCGGGACAGGGGCTAACTATGGCTACACCTTC.

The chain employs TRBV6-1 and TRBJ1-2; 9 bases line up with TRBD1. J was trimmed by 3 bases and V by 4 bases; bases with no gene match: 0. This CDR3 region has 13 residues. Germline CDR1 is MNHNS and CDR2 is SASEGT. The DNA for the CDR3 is TGTGCCAGCAGTGGGGACAGGGACTATGGCTACACCTTC. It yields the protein CASSGDRDYGYTF.

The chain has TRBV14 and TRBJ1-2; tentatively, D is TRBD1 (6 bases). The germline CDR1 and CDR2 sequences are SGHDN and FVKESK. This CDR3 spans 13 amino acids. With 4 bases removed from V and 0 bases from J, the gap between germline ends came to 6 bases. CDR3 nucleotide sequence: TGTGCCAGCAGCCGGGACACTAACTATGGCTACACCTTC. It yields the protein CASSRDTNYGYTF.